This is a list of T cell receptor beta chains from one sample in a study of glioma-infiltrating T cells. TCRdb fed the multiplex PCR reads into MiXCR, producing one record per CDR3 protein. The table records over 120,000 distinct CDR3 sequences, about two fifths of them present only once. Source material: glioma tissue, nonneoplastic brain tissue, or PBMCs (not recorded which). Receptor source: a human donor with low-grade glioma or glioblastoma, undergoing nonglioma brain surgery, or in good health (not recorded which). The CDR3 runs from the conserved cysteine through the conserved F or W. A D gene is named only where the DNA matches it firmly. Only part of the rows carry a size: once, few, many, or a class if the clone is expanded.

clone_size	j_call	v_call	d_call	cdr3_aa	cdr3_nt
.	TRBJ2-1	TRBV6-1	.	CASSSIHGGSYNEQFF	TGTGCCAGCAGTTCGATACATGGGGGGTCCTACAATGAGCAGTTCTTC
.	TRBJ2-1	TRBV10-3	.	CAISESDTMLSQFF	TGTGCCATCAGTGAGTCAGACACTATGTTATCGCAGTTCTTC
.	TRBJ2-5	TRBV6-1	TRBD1	CASRPNRDRGWETQYF	TGTGCCAGCAGGCCCAATCGAGACAGGGGATGGGAGACCCAGTACTTC
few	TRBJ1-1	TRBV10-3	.	CAISERDDTEAFF	TGTGCCATCAGTGAGCGGGATGACACTGAAGCTTTCTTT
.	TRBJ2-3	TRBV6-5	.	CASSSGQGLGDTQYF	TGTGCCAGCAGTTCCGGGCAGGGCTTAGGAGATACGCAGTATTTT
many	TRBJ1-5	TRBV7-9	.	CASSLGNQPQHF	TGTGCCAGCAGCTTAGGCAATCAGCCCCAGCATTTT
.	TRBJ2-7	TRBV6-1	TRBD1	CASRGQGVYNEQYF	TGTGCCAGCAGGGGACAGGGCGTCTACAACGAGCAGTACTTC
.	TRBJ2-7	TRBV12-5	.	CASGWGRDYEQYF	TGTGCTAGTGGTTGGGGACGAGACTACGAGCAGTACTTC
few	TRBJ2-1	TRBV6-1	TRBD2	CASSFRTSGTYNEQFF	TGTGCCAGCAGTTTCCGGACTAGCGGTACCTACAATGAGCAGTTCTTC
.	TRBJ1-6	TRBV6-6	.	CASSYRPGLHNSPLHF	TGTGCCAGCAGTTACCGCCCAGGACTTCATAATTCACCCCTCCACTTT
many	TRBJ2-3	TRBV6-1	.	CASTPQDGYTDTQYF	TGTGCCAGCACACCCCAGGACGGGTACACAGATACGCAGTATTTT
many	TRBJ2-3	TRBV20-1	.	CSAQVPGADTQYF	TGCAGTGCTCAAGTTCCGGGGGCAGATACGCAGTATTTT
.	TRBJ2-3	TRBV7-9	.	CASSLGTGNGDTQYF	TGTGCCAGCAGCTTAGGGACGGGGAATGGAGATACGCAGTATTTT
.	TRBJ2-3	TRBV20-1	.	CSLGRELADTQYF	TGCAGCCTGGGGCGGGAATTGGCAGATACGCAGTATTTT
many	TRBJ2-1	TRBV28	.	CASGESGSSYNEQFF	TGTGCCAGCGGGGAAAGCGGAAGCTCCTACAATGAGCAGTTCTTC
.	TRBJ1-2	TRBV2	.	CASSVRHIHGYTF	TGTGCCAGCAGTGTCCGGCATATCCATGGCTACACCTTC
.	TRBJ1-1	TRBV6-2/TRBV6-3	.	CASGFPYRESTEAFF	TGTGCCAGCGGGTTTCCTTACAGGGAATCCACTGAAGCTTTCTTT
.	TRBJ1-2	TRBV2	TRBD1	CASTLQGNGYTF	TGTGCCAGCACTCTACAGGGGAATGGCTACACCTTC
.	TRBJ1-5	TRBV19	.	CASTKGGRLNQPQHF	TGTGCCAGTACTAAAGGCGGCCGCCTCAATCAGCCCCAGCATTTT
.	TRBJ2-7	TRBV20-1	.	CSAGRSSYEQYF	TGCAGTGCTGGGAGGAGCTCCTACGAGCAGTACTTC
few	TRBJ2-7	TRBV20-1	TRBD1	CSASTGTGGKDEQYF	TGCAGTGCTAGCACCGGGACAGGGGGCAAGGACGAGCAGTACTTC
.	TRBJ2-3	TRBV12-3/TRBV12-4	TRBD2	CASSPWTRVTDTQYF	TGTGCCAGCAGTCCGTGGACTAGGGTGACAGATACGCAGTATTTT
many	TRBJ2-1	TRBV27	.	CASSLGLYNEQFF	TGTGCCAGCAGTTTAGGCCTCTACAATGAGCAGTTCTTC
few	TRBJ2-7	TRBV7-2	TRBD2	CTSSLPPLAGDQVYEQYF	TGTACCAGCAGCTTACCCCCCCTAGCGGGAGACCAAGTCTACGAGCAGTACTTC
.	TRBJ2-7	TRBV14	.	CASSQVTYEQYF	TGTGCCAGCAGCCAAGTAACATACGAGCAGTACTTC
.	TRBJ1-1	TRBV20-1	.	CSAHTLPTVNTEAFF	TGCAGTGCACATACCCTACCGACTGTGAACACTGAAGCTTTCTTT
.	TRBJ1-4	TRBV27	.	CASSPESGNEELFF	TGTGCCAGCAGCCCAGAGTCTGGTAATGAAGAACTGTTTTTT